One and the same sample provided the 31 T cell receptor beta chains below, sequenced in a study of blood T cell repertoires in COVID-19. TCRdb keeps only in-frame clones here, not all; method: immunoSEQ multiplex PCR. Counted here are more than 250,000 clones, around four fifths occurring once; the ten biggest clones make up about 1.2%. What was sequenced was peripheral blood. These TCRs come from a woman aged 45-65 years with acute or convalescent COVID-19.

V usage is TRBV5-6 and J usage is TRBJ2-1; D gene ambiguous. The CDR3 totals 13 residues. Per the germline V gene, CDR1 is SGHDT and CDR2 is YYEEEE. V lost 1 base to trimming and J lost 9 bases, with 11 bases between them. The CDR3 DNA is TGTGCCAGCAGCTTGAGCCCCTATGGTGAGCAGTTCTTC. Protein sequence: CASSLSPYGEQFF. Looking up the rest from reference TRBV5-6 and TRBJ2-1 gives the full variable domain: DAGVTQSPTHLIKTRGQQVTLRCSPKSGHDTVSWYQQALGQGPQFIFQYYEEEERQRGNFPDRFSGHQFPNYSSELNVNALLLGDSALYLCASSLSPYGEQFFGPGTRLTVL.

The CDR3 sequence: CASSDRRGTTNTGELFF. CDR3 DNA sequence: TGTGCCAGCAGTGATAGAAGGGGGACTACGAACACCGGGGAGCTGTTTTTT. The chain carries TRBV2 and TRBJ2-2; weak D call: TRBD2 (7 bases). Trimming took 3 bases from V and 0 from J, leaving 14 bases between them. The CDR3 runs 17 residues. CDR1 is SNHLY and CDR2 is FYNNEI in the germline V gene. Looking up the rest from reference TRBV2 and TRBJ2-2 gives the full variable domain: EPEVTQTPSHQVTQMGQEVILRCVPISNHLYFYWYRQILGQKVEFLVSFYNNEISEKSEIFDDQFSVERPDGSNFTLKIRSTKLEDSAMYFCASSDRRGTTNTGELFFGEGSRLTVL.

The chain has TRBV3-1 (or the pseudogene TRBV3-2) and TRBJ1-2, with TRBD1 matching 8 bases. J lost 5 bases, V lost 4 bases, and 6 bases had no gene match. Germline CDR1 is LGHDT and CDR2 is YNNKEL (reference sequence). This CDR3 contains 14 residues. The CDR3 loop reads CASSPQGAMYGYTF. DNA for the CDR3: TGTGCCAGCAGCCCGCAGGGGGCCATGTATGGCTACACCTTC.

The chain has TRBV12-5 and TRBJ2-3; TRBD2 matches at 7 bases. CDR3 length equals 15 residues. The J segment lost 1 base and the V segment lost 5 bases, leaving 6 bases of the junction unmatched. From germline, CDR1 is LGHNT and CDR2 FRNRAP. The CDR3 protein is CASGPGGGGTDTQYF. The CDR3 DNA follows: TGTGCTAGTGGTCCTGGGGGGGGAGGCACAGATACGCAGTATTTT.

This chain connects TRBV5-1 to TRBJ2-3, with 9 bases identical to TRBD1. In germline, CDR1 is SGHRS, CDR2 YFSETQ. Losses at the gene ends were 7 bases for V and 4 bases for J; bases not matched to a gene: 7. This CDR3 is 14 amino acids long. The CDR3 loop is CASSGQGRPDTQYF. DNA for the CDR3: TGCGCCAGCTCGGGACAGGGAAGGCCAGATACGCAGTATTTT. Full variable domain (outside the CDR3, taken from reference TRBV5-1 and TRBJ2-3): KAGVTQTPRYLIKTRGQQVTLSCSPISGHRSVSWYQQTPGQGLQFLFEYFSETQRNKGNFPGRFSGRQFSNSRSEMNVSTLELGDSALYLCASSGQGRPDTQYFGPGTRLTVL.

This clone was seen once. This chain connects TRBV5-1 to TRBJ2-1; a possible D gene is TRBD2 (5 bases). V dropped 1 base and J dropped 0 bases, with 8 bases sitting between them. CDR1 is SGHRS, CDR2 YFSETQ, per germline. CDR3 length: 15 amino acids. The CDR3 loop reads CASSLSGPSYNEQFF. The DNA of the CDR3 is TGCGCCAGCAGCTTGAGCGGTCCCTCCTACAATGAGCAGTTCTTC.

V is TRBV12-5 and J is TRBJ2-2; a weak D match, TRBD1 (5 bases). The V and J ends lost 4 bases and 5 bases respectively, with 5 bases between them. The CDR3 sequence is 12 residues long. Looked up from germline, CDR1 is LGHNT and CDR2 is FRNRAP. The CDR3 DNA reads TGTGCTAGTGGTTCAGGGACCGGGGAGCTGTTTTTT. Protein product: CASGSGTGELFF.

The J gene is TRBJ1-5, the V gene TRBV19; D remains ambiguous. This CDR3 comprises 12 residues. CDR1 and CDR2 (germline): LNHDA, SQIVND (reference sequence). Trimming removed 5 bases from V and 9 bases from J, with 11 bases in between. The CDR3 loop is CASSARLRPQHF. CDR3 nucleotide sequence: TGTGCCAGTAGTGCCCGGTTGCGGCCCCAGCATTTT.

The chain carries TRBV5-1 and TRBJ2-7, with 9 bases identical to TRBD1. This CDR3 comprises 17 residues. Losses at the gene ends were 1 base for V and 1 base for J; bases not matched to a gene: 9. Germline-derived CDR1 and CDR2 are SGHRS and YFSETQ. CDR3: CASSLTAPDRGSYEQYV. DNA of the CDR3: TGCGCCAGCAGCTTGACCGCCCCGGACAGGGGATCCTACGAGCAGTACGTC.

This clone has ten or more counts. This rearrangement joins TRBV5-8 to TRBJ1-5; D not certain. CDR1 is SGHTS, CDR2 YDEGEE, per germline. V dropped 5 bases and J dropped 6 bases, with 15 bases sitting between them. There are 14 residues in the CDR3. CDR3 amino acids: CASRYRVSSQPQHF. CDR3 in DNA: TGTGCCAGCAGGTACAGAGTCTCAAGTCAGCCCCAGCATTTT.

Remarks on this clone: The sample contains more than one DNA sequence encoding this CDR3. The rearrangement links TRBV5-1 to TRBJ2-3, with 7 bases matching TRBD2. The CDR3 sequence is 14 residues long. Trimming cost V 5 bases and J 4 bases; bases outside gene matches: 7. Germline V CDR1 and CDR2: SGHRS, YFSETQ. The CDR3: CASSLGGSPDTQYF. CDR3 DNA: TGCGCCAGCAGTCTTGGCGGGAGCCCAGATACGCAGTATTTT.

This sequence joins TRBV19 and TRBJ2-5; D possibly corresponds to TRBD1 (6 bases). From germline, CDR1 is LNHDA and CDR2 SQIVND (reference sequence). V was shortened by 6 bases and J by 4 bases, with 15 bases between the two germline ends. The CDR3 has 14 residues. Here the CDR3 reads CASRKGARGETQYF. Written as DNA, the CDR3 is TGTGCCAGTAGGAAAGGGGCCAGGGGAGAGACCCAGTACTTC.

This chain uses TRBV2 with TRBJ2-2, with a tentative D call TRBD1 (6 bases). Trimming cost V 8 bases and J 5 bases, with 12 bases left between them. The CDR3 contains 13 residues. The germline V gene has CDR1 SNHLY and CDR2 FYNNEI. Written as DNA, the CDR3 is TGTGCCAGCTGGGACCAGGGGACCGGGGAGCTGTTTTTT. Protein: CASWDQGTGELFF.

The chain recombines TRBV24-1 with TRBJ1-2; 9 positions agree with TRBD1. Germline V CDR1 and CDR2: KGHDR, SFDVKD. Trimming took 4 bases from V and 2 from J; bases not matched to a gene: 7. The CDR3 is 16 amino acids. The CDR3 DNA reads TGTGCCACCAGTGACCCCGGACAGGGGTCGAACTATGGCTACACCTTC. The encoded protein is CATSDPGQGSNYGYTF.

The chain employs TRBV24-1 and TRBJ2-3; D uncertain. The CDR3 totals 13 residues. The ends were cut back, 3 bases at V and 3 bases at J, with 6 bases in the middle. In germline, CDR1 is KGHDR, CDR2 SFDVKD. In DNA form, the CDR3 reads TGTGCCACCAGTGATGGTAGAACAGATACGCAGTATTTT. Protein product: CATSDGRTDTQYF.

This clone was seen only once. CDR3: CASSLGGGADYGYTF. CDR3 nucleotides: TGTGCCAGCAGCTTAGGGGGGGGCGCAGACTATGGCTACACCTTC. This sequence joins TRBV11-3 and TRBJ1-2, with D possibly matching TRBD1 (6 bases). The V gene lost 1 base and the J gene lost 3 bases, with 12 bases spanning the gap. There are 15 residues in the CDR3. In germline, CDR1 is SGHNT, CDR2 YENEEA.

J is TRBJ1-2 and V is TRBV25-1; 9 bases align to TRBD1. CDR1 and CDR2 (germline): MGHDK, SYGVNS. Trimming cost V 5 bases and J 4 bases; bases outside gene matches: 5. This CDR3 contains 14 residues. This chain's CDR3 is CASSTGGTAYGYTF. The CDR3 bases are TGTGCCAGCAGTACAGGGGGCACCGCCTATGGCTACACCTTC.

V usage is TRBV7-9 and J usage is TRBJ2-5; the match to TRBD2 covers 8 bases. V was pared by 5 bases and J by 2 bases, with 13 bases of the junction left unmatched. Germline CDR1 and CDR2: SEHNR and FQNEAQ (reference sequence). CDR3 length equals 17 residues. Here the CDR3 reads CASSHLGSGARQETQYF. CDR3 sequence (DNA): TGTGCCAGCAGCCACTTAGGTAGCGGGGCCAGGCAAGAGACCCAGTACTTC.

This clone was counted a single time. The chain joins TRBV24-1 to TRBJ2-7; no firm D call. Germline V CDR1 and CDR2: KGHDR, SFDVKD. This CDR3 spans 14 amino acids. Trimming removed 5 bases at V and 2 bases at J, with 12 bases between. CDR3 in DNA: TGTGCCACCAGTGGAACTACTGTTACCTACGAGCAGTACTTC. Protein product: CATSGTTVTYEQYF.

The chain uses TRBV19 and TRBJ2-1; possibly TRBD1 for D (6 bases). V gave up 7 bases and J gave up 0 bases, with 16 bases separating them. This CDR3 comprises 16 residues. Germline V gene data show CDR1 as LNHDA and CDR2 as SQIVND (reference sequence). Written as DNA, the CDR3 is TGTGCCAGTACCCCGACAGGCCAAAGCTCCTACAATGAGCAGTTCTTC. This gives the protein CASTPTGQSSYNEQFF. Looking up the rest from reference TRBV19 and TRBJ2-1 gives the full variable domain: DGGITQSPKYLFRKEGQNVTLSCEQNLNHDAMYWYRQDPGQGLRLIYYSQIVNDFQKGDIAEGYSVSREKKESFPLTVTSAQKNPTAFYLCASTPTGQSSYNEQFFGPGTRLTVL.

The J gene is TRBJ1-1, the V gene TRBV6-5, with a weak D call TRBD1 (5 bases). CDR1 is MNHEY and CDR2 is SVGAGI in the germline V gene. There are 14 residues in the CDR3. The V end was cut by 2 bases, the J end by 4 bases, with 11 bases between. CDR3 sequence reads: CASSYDRGGTEAFF. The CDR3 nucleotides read TGTGCCAGCAGTTACGATAGGGGTGGCACTGAAGCTTTCTTT.

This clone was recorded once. The CDR3: CATSNIPRELFF. The CDR3 DNA follows: TGTGCCACCAGCAATATCCCCCGGGAGCTGTTTTTT. The chain recombines TRBV15 with TRBJ2-2; no clear D gene. Germline CDR1 reads LNHNV; CDR2 reads YYDKDF (reference sequence). V lost 4 bases to trimming and J lost 9 bases, with 9 bases between them. The CDR3 totals 12 residues. Drawing the rest from reference TRBV15 and TRBJ2-2, the complete variable domain is DAMVIQNPRYQVTQFGKPVTLSCSQTLNHNVMYWYQQKSSQAPKLLFHYYDKDFNNEADTPDNFQSRRPNTSFCFLDIRSPGLGDTAMYLCATSNIPRELFFGEGSRLTVL.

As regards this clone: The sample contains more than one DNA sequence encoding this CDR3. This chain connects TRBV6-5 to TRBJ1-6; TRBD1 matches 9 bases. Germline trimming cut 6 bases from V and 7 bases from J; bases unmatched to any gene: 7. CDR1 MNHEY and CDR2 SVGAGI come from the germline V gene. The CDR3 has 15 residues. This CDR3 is CASRPLDRGNSPLHF. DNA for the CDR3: TGTGCCAGCAGGCCCCTGGACAGGGGAAATTCACCCCTCCACTTT.

DNA for the CDR3: TGTGCCAGCAGCTTGTCCCCAAGAGGGACTACGCTGACCAAAAACATTCAGTACTTC. Translated, it gives CASSLSPRGTTLTKNIQYF. The rearrangement joins TRBV11-2 to TRBJ2-4, with TRBD2 identical over 7 bases. J gave up 2 bases and V 3 bases, and 16 bases lay outside the gene matches. The CDR3 has 19 residues. Germline loops: CDR1 SGHAT, CDR2 FQNNGV. Full variable domain (remainder filled in from reference TRBV11-2 and TRBJ2-4): EAGVAQSPRYKIIEKRQSVAFWCNPISGHATLYWYQQILGQGPKLLIQFQNNGVVDDSQLPKDRFSAERLKGVDSTLKIQPAKLEDSAVYLCASSLSPRGTTLTKNIQYFGAGTRLSVL.

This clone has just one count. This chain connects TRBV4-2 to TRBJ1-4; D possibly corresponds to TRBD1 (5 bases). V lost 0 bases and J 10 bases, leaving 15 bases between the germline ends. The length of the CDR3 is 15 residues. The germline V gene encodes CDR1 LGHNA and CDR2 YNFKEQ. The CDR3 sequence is CASSQEDMGKGKLFF. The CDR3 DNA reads TGTGCCAGCAGCCAAGAGGACATGGGGAAAGGAAAACTGTTTTTT.

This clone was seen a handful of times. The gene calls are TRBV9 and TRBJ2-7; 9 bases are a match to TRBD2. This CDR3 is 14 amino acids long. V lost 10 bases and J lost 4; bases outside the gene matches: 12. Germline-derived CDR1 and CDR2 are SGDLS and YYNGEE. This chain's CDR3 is CAPPGTSSPYEQYF. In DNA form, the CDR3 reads TGTGCCCCCCCCGGGACTAGCAGTCCTTACGAGCAGTACTTC.

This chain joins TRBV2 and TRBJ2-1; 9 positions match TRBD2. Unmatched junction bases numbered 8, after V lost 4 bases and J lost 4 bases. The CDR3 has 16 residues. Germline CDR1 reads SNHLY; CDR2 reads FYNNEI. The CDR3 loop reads CASSGLADNLYNEQFF. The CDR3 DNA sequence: TGTGCCAGCAGTGGACTAGCGGACAACCTATACAATGAGCAGTTCTTC. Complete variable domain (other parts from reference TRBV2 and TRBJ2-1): EPEVTQTPSHQVTQMGQEVILRCVPISNHLYFYWYRQILGQKVEFLVSFYNNEISEKSEIFDDQFSVERPDGSNFTLKIRSTKLEDSAMYFCASSGLADNLYNEQFFGPGTRLTVL.

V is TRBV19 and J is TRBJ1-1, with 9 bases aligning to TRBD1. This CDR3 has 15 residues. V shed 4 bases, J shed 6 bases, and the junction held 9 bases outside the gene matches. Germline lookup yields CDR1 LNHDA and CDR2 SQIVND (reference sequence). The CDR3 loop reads CASSTHRTGDAEAFF. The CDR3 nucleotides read TGTGCCAGTAGTACCCACCGGACAGGGGATGCTGAAGCTTTCTTT.

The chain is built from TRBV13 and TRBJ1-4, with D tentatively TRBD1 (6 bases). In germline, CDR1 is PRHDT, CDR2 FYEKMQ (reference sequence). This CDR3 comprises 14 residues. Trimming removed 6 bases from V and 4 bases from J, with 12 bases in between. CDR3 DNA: TGTGCCAGCAGGAAGGGGGTTGGTAATGAAAAACTGTTTTTT. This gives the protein CASRKGVGNEKLFF.

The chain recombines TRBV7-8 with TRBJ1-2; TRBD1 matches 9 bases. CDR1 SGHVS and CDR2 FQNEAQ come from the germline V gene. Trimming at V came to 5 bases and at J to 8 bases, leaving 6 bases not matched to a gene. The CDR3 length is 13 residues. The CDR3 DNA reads TGTGCCAGCAGCGTGGACAGGGGTAGGGGCTACACCTTC. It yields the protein CASSVDRGRGYTF.

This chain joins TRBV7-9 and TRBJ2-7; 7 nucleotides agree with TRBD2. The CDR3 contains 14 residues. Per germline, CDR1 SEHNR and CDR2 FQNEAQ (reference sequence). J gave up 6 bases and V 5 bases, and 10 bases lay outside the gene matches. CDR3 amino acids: CASSLPGGITEQYV. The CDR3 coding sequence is TGTGCCAGCAGCCTACCGGGAGGAATAACCGAGCAGTACGTC.